Listed here are 15 T cell receptor beta chains from one sample, sequenced in a study of cytomegalovirus exposure and HLA in healthy donors. Researchers ran the PCR with 60 Vbeta and 13 Jbeta primers. Assay used: immunoSEQ multiplex PCR; TCRdb lists only in-frame clones, some missing. The table shows fewer than 200,000 clones, with roughly 87% occurring only once. Sequencing was performed on PBMCs. The receptors come from a girl less than two years old in good health and CMV-seronegative.

V and J are TRBV6-5 and TRBJ1-2, with TRBD1 identical over 8 bases. The CDR3 covers 12 residues. Germline lookup yields CDR1 MNHEY and CDR2 SVGAGI. V lost 4 bases, J lost 7 bases, and 2 bases stayed unmatched. CDR3 protein: CASSSDRGGYTF. CDR3 DNA: TGTGCCAGCAGTTCTGACAGGGGTGGCTACACCTTC.

This clone was detected a few times. V gene TRBV4-1 combines with J gene TRBJ2-5; D not resolved. This CDR3 has 14 residues. The germline V and J ends were trimmed by 0 bases and 4 bases, with 9 bases remaining between them. Germline CDR1 is MGHRA and CDR2 is YSYEKL. The CDR3 bases are TGCGCCAGCAGCCAAGATGGGCCTTTAGAGACCCAGTACTTC. This translates into CASSQDGPLETQYF.

The chain uses TRBV15 and TRBJ2-7; a weak D match, TRBD2 (6 bases). The CDR3 consists of 14 residues. Trimming took 1 base from V and 2 from J, leaving 9 bases between them. The germline V gene has CDR1 LNHNV and CDR2 YYDKDF (reference sequence). CDR3 DNA: TGTGCCACCAGCAGAGTCGGGGGTACCTACGAGCAGTACTTC. It codes for CATSRVGGTYEQYF.

The rearrangement joins TRBV11-3 to TRBJ2-2; 7 bases fit TRBD2. CDR3 length: 17 residues. Germline V CDR1 and CDR2: SGHNT, YENEEA. V lost 5 bases to trimming and J lost 0 bases; unmatched junction nucleotides: 9. This chain's CDR3 is CASSPSRTRANTGELFF. In nucleotides, the CDR3 is TGTGCCAGCAGCCCCTCGAGGACTAGAGCGAACACCGGGGAGCTGTTTTTT.

This clone was seen a single time. V and J are TRBV6-1 and TRBJ1-3; no clear D gene. The CDR3 contains 17 residues. The germline V and J ends were trimmed by 2 bases and 2 bases, with 16 bases remaining between them. CDR1 MNHNS and CDR2 SASEGT come from the germline V gene. DNA for the CDR3: TGTGCCAGCAGTGAACTGGGAGGCCGCGTGACTGGAAACACCATATATTTT. The encoded protein is CASSELGGRVTGNTIYF.

The chain recombines TRBV6-5 with TRBJ1-3; TRBD1 might be the D (6 bases). Trimming cost V 6 bases and J 2 bases, with 11 bases left between them. The CDR3 length is 14 residues. The germline V gene encodes CDR1 MNHEY and CDR2 SVGAGI. DNA of the CDR3: TGTGCCAGCAGCAAGGGGGGGGCTGGAAACACCATATATTTT. This translates into CASSKGGAGNTIYF.

This rearrangement joins TRBV5-1 to TRBJ1-2, with 9 bases aligning to TRBD1. Germline CDR1 SGHRS, CDR2 YFSETQ. This CDR3 has 15 residues. The trim removed 7 bases at V and 8 bases at J, leaving 15 bases unmatched. CDR3 DNA: TGCGCCAGCGTTGCCCTTCCCGGGACAGGGAGCGGCTACACCTTC. It encodes CASVALPGTGSGYTF.

The V gene is TRBV9, the J gene TRBJ2-1; 8 bases align to TRBD1. Germline V CDR1 and CDR2: SGDLS, YYNGEE. The CDR3 spans 15 residues. V lost 2 bases, J lost 4 bases, and 5 bases stayed unmatched. CDR3 loop: CASSVPGTGYNEQFF. In DNA form, the CDR3 reads TGTGCCAGCAGCGTCCCAGGGACAGGTTACAATGAGCAGTTCTTC.

This clone was counted once. This chain joins TRBV5-1 and TRBJ1-1, with TRBD1 as a possible D gene (5 bases). The CDR3 covers 18 residues. Germline CDR1 SGHRS, CDR2 YFSETQ. The V gene lost 0 bases and the J gene lost 0 bases, with 18 bases spanning the gap. CDR3 coding DNA: TGCGCCAGCAGCTTGGCGTGGGGCGCGACGCAAATGAACACTGAAGCTTTCTTT. It codes for CASSLAWGATQMNTEAFF.

This clone was seen a few times. The chain combines TRBV4-3 with TRBJ1-5; 11 bases align to TRBD1. V was clipped by 4 bases and J by 4 bases; unmatched bases: 3. Germline-derived CDR1 and CDR2 are LGHNA and YSLEER. CDR3 size: 15 residues. The CDR3 sequence: CASSRDRGGNQPQHF. The CDR3 DNA follows: TGCGCCAGCAGCCGGGACAGGGGGGGGAATCAGCCCCAGCATTTT.

The chain joins TRBV6-5 to TRBJ1-1; maybe TRBD1 (6 bases). This CDR3 is built from 12 residues. The ends were cut back, 4 bases at V and 11 bases at J, with 14 bases in the middle. Germline V lookup: CDR1 MNHEY, CDR2 SVGAGI. In DNA form, the CDR3 reads TGTGCCAGCAGTTCAGTCAGGGGTCGGGCTTTCTTT. Translation: CASSSVRGRAFF.

The V gene is TRBV5-4, the J gene TRBJ2-3; 15 positions match TRBD2. CDR1 and CDR2 from the germline V gene are SGHNT and YYREEE (reference sequence). The V segment lost 0 bases and the J segment 1 base; nucleotides outside the gene matches: 3. CDR3 size: 18 residues. In nucleotides, the CDR3 is TGTGCCAGCAGCTTGGGGACTAGCGGGGGGGCCCGCACAGATACGCAGTATTTT. Translating it yields CASSLGTSGGARTDTQYF.

This chain joins TRBV30 and TRBJ1-1, with D perhaps TRBD1 (5 bases). The CDR3 contains 14 residues. CDR1 and CDR2 (germline): GTSNPN, SVGIG (reference sequence). V dropped 3 bases and J dropped 3 bases, with 14 bases sitting between them. The CDR3 DNA is TGTGCCTGGAGCCCGGGGGGGACTTACACTGAAGCTTTCTTT. Translation gives CAWSPGGTYTEAFF.

The chain combines TRBV4-3 with TRBJ2-1, with D maybe TRBD2 (5 bases). Germline V gene data show CDR1 as LGHNA and CDR2 as YSLEER. The CDR3 consists of 15 residues. V lost 3 bases and J lost 12, with 21 bases in between. The DNA of the CDR3 is TGCGCCAGCAGCCATGACCTCGGGGTGCCCGAGGGGCAGTTCTTC. It encodes CASSHDLGVPEGQFF.

V usage is TRBV7-9 and J usage is TRBJ1-1, with a weak D call TRBD1 (5 bases). The germline V and J ends were trimmed by 1 base and 2 bases, with 14 bases remaining between them. This CDR3 comprises 16 residues. CDR1 and CDR2 (germline): SEHNR, FQNEAQ (reference sequence). CDR3 nucleotide sequence: TGTGCCAGCAGCTTAGGGATACAGGCTTTTAACACTGAAGCTTTCTTT. Translating it yields CASSLGIQAFNTEAFF.